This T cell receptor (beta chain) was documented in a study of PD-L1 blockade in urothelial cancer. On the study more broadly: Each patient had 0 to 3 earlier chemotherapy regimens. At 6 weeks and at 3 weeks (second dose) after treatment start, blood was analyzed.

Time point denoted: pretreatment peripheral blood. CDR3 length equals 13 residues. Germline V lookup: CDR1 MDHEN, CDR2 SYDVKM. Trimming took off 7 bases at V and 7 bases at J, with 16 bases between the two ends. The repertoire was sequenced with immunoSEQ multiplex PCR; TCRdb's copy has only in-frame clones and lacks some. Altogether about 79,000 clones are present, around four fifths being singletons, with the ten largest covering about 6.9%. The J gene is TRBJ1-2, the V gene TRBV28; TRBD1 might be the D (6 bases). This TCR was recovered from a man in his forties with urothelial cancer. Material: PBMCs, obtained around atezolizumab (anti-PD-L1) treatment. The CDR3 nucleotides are TGTGCCAGCACCTGGGGGGGGCAGGGTGGCTACACCTTC. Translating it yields CASTWGGQGGYTF.